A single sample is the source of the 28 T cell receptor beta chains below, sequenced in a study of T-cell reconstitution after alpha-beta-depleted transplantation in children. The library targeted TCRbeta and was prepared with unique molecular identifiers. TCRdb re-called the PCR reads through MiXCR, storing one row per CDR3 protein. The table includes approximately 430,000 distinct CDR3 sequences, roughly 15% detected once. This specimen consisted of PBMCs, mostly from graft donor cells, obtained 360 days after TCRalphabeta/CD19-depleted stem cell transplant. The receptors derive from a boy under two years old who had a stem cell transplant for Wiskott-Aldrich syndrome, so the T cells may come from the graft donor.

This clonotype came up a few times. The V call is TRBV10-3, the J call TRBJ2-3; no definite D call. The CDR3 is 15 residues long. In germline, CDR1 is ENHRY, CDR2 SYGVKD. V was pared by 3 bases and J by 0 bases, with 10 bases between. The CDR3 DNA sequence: TGTGCCATCAGTGACTTGTCAGCGAGCACAGATACGCAGTATTTT. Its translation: CAISDLSASTDTQYF.

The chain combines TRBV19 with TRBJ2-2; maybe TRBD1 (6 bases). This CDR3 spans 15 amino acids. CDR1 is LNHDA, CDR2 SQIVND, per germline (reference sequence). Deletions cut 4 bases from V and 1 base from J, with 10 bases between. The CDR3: CASSTAGVNTGELFF. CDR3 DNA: TGTGCCAGTAGTACCGCAGGGGTGAACACCGGGGAGCTGTTTTTT.

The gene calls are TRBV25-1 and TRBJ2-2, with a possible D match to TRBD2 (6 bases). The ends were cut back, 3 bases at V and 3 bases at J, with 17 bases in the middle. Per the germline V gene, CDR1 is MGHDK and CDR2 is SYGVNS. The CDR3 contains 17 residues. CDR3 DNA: TGTGCCAGCAGTGATTCGGTGGGGGGACCATACACCGGGGAGCTGTTTTTT. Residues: CASSDSVGGPYTGELFF.

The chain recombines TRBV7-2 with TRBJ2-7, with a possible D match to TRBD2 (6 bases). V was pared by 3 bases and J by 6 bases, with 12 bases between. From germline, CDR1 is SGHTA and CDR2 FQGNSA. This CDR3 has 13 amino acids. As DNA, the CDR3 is TGTGCCAGCAGCTTTAGACTAGAGAGCGAGCAGTACTTC. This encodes CASSFRLESEQYF. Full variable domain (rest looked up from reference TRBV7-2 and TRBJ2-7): GAGVSQSPSNKVTEKGKDVELRCDPISGHTALYWYRQSLGQGLEFLIYFQGNSAPDKSGLPSDRFSAERTGGSVSTLTIQRTQQEDSAVYLCASSFRLESEQYFGPGTRLTVT.

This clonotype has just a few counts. Written as DNA, the CDR3 is TGTGCCAGCAGCGAAGGGCCCCAAAGTCAGCAGTACTTC. Translating gives CASSEGPQSQQYF. The chain joins TRBV12-3 or TRBV12-4 to TRBJ2-7, with unresolved D. The V end lost 6 bases, the J end lost 8 bases, and 17 bases lay between the germline ends. The CDR3 has 13 residues.

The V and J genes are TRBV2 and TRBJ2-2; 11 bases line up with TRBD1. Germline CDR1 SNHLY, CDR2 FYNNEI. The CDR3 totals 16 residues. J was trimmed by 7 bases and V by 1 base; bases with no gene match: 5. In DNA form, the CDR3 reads TGTGCCAGCAGTGAAGTGGGACAGGGGGTTGGCGGGGAGCTGTTTTTT. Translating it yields CASSEVGQGVGGELFF.

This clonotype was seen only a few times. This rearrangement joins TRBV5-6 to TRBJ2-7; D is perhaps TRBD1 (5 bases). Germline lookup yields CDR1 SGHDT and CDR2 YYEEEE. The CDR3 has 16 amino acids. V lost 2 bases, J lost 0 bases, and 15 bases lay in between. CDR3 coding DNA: TGTGCCAGCAGCTTTGGACCTATCGGACACTCCTACGAGCAGTACTTC. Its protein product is CASSFGPIGHSYEQYF.

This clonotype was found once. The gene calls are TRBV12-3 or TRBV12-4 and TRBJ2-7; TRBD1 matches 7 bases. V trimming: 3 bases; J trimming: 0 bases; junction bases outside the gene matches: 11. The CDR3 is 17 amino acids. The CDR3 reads CASSFNSRGSGSYEQYF. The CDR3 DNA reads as TGTGCCAGCAGTTTTAATTCCAGGGGGTCCGGCTCCTACGAGCAGTACTTC.

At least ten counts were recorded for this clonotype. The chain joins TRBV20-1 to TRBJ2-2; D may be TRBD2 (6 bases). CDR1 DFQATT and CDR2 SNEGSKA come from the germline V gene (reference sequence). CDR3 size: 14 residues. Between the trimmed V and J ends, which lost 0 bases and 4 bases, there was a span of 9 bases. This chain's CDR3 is CSAREGGFTGELFF. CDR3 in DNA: TGCAGTGCTAGAGAGGGAGGATTCACCGGGGAGCTGTTTTTT.

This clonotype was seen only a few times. The CDR3, as DNA: TGTGCCAGCGGCGAGGGACTAGCGATGGCCTATGAGCAGTTCTTC. Encoded protein: CASGEGLAMAYEQFF. The V call is TRBV9, the J call TRBJ2-1; 10 positions agree with TRBD2. Germline CDR1 SGDLS, CDR2 YYNGEE. The V and J ends lost 7 bases and 8 bases, in that order; junction bases with no gene match: 12. CDR3 length equals 15 residues.

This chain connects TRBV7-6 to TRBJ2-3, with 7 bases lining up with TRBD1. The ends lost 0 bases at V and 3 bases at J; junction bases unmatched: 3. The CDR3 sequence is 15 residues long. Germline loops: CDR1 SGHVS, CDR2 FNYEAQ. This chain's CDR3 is CASSLAGTATDTQYF. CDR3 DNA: TGTGCCAGCAGCTTAGCCGGGACAGCAACAGATACGCAGTATTTT.

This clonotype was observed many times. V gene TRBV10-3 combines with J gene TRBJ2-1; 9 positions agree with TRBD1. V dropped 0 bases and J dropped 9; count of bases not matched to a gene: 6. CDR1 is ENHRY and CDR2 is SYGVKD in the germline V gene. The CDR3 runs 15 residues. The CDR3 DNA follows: TGTGCCATCAGTGAGTCGTACAGGGGGCATGGTGAGCAGTTCTTC. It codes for CAISESYRGHGEQFF.

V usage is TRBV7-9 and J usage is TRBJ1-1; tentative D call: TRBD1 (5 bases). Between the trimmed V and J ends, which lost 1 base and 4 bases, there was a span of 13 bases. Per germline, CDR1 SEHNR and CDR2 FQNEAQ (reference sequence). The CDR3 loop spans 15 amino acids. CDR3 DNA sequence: TGTGCCAGCAGCTTAGGAGGGGCCCGAAGCACTGAAGCTTTCTTT. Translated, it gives CASSLGGARSTEAFF.

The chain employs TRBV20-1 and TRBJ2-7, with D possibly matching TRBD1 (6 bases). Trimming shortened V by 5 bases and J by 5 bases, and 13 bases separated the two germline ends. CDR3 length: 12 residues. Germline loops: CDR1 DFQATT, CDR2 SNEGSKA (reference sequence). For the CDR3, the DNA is TGCAGTGCTTCTGAAACAGGGAACGAGCAGTACTTC. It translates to CSASETGNEQYF.

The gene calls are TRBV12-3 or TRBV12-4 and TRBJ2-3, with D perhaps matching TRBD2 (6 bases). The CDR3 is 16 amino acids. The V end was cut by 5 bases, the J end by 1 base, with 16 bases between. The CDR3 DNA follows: TGTGCCAGCAGTGACGCCGGGCGGAGGGGCACAGATACGCAGTATTTT. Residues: CASSDAGRRGTDTQYF.

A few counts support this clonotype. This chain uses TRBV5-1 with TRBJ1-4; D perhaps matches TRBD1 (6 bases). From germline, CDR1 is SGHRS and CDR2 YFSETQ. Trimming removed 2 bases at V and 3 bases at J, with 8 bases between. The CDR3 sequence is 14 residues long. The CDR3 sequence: CASSFTGPNEKLFF. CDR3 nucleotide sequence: TGCGCCAGCAGCTTTACAGGGCCTAATGAAAAACTGTTTTTT.

CDR3: CASKGVVGDTEAFF. The CDR3 DNA reads TGCGCCAGCAAGGGGGTGGTTGGGGACACTGAAGCTTTCTTT. The chain has TRBV5-1 and TRBJ1-1, with D perhaps matching TRBD1 (6 bases). The germline V gene has CDR1 SGHRS and CDR2 YFSETQ. The CDR3 has 14 amino acids. V lost 6 bases, J lost 3 bases, and 15 bases lay in between.

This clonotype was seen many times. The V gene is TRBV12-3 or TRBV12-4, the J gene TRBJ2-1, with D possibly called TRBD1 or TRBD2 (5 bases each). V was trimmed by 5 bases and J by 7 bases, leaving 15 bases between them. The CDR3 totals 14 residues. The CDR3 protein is CASSVPGPLNEQFF. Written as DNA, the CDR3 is TGTGCCAGCAGTGTTCCGGGACCCCTAAATGAGCAGTTCTTC.

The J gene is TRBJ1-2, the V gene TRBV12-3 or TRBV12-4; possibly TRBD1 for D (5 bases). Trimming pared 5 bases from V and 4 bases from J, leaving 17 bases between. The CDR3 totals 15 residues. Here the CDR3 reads CASSALAGTPYGYTF. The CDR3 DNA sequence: TGTGCCAGCAGTGCCTTGGCCGGGACGCCCTATGGCTACACCTTC.

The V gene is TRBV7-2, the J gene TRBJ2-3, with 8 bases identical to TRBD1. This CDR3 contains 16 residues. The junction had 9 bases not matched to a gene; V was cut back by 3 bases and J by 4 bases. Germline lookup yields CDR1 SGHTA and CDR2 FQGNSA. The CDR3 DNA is TGTGCCAGCAGCTTCCGGCCGGGACAGGACTCAGATACGCAGTATTTT. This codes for CASSFRPGQDSDTQYF.

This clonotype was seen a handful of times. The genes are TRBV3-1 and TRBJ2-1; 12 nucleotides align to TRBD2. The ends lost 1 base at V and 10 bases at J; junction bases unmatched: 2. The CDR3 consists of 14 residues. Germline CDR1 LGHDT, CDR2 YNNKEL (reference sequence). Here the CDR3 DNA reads TGTGCCAGCAGCCAAGGACTAGCGGGAGAAGAGCAGTTCTTC. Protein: CASSQGLAGEEQFF.

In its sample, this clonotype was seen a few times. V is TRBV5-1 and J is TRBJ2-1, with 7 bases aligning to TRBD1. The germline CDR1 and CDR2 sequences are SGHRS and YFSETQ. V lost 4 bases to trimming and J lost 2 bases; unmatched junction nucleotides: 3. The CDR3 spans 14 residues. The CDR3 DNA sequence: TGCGCCAGCAGCGGACAGGATACCTACAATGAGCAGTTCTTC. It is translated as CASSGQDTYNEQFF.

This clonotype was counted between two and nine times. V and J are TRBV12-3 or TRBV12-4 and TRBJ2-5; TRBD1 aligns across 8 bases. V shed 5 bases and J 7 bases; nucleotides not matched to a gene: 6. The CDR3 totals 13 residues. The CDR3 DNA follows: TGTGCCAGCAGTACAGGGGGTTCTACGACCCAGTACTTC. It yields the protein CASSTGGSTTQYF.

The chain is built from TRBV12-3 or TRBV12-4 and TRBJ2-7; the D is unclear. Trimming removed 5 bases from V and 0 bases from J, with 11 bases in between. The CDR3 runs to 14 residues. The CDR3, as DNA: TGTGCCAGCAGTGATTCAGGTGTCTCCTACGAGCAGTACTTC. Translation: CASSDSGVSYEQYF.

Here the CDR3 DNA reads TGTGCCAGCAGCTCACTGACTAGCGTGTACAATGAGCAGTTCTTC. Encoded protein: CASSSLTSVYNEQFF. This chain connects TRBV11-3 to TRBJ2-1, with 8 bases identical to TRBD2. Germline V CDR1 and CDR2: SGHNT, YENEEA. V was clipped by 4 bases and J by 4 bases; unmatched bases: 6. The CDR3 length is 15 residues. The variable domain in full, with the rest retrieved from reference TRBV11-3 and TRBJ2-1, is EAGVVQSPRYKIIEKKQPVAFWCNPISGHNTLYWYLQNLGQGPELLIRYENEEAVDDSQLPKDRFSAERLKGVDSTLKIQPAELGDSAVYLCASSSLTSVYNEQFFGPGTRLTVL.

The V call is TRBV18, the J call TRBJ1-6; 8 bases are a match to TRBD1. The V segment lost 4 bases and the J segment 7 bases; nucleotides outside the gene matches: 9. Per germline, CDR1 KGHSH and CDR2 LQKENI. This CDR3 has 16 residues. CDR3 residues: CASSLTTDRANSPLHF. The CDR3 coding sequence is TGTGCCAGCTCACTAACCACGGACAGGGCCAATTCACCCCTCCACTTT.

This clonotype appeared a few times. The CDR3 sequence is CASSQFGGRTDTQYF. The CDR3 coding sequence is TGTGCCAGCAGCCAGTTTGGGGGGCGCACAGATACGCAGTATTTT. This rearrangement joins TRBV3-1 to TRBJ2-3, with D possibly called TRBD1 or TRBD2 (6 bases each). This CDR3 comprises 15 residues. Trimming left V 3 bases short and J 1 base short, with 11 bases between. The V gene's germline CDR1 is LGHDT and CDR2 YNNKEL (reference sequence).

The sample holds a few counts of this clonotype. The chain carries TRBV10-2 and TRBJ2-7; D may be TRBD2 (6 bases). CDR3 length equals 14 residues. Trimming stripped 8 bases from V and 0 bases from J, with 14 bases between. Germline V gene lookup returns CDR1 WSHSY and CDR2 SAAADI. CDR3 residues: CASYRDSRSYEQYF. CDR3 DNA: TGCGCCAGCTACCGGGACTCCCGCTCCTACGAGCAGTACTTC.